A single sample gave rise to the 6 T cell receptor beta chains below, sequenced in a study of cytomegalovirus exposure and HLA in healthy donors. PCR amplification relied on 60 Vbeta primers (plus 13 Jbeta primers). This table comes from immunoSEQ multiplex PCR, and its TCRdb copy is limited to in-frame clones, with some not included. This table holds 85,000 to 110,000 clones, around three quarters found once. The sample consisted of PBMCs. All receptors derive from a woman aged 18 to 35 in good health and CMV-seropositive.

This clone was seen a handful of times. The chain combines TRBV11-2 with TRBJ1-2, with D tentatively TRBD1 (5 bases). Trimming removed 10 bases at V and 8 bases at J, with 11 bases between. Germline V lookup: CDR1 SGHAT, CDR2 FQNNGV. The CDR3 runs to 10 residues. The CDR3 DNA sequence: TGTGCCACCTCCCAGGGCGGCTACACCTTC. Protein sequence: CATSQGGYTF. Using reference TRBV11-2 and TRBJ1-2 for the parts outside the CDR3, the full variable domain is EAGVAQSPRYKIIEKRQSVAFWCNPISGHATLYWYQQILGQGPKLLIQFQNNGVVDDSQLPKDRFSAERLKGVDSTLKIQPAKLEDSAVYLCATSQGGYTFGSGTRLTVV.

This clone turned up a few times. This chain connects TRBV9 to TRBJ2-2, with 7 bases aligning to TRBD2. With 3 bases clipped from V and 5 bases from J, the junction kept 4 bases outside the gene matches. Looked up from germline, CDR1 is SGDLS and CDR2 is YYNGEE. The CDR3 covers 14 residues. CDR3 nucleotide sequence: TGTGCCAGCAGCGGAATAGCGGGTACCGGGGAGCTGTTTTTT. The encoded protein is CASSGIAGTGELFF.

V gene TRBV5-1 combines with J gene TRBJ2-7, with TRBD2 identical over 14 bases. This CDR3 has 16 amino acids. Per the germline V gene, CDR1 is SGHRS and CDR2 is YFSETQ. The V gene end was trimmed by 2 bases and the J gene end by 0 bases; junction bases not matched to a gene: 1. The CDR3 here is CASSFGLAGGSYEQYF. CDR3 coding DNA: TGCGCCAGCAGCTTCGGACTAGCGGGAGGCTCCTACGAGCAGTACTTC.

V usage is TRBV2 and J usage is TRBJ1-1, with D perhaps matching TRBD1 (6 bases). The CDR3 consists of 17 residues. CDR1 SNHLY and CDR2 FYNNEI come from the germline V gene. The V and J ends lost 4 bases and 2 bases respectively, with 20 bases between them. The CDR3 coding sequence is TGTGCCAGCAGTGGGCAGAAAGGACGGACAGTCAACACTGAAGCTTTCTTT. Translating gives CASSGQKGRTVNTEAFF.

The chain is built from TRBV7-2 and TRBJ1-4; no clear D. Between the trimmed V and J ends, which lost 5 bases and 8 bases, there was a span of 18 bases. The CDR3 consists of 15 residues. From germline, CDR1 is SGHTA and CDR2 FQGNSA. The CDR3 sequence is CASSPNAGRWEKLFF. The CDR3 DNA follows: TGTGCCAGCAGCCCAAACGCGGGTCGATGGGAAAAACTGTTTTTT.

This clone came up once. The gene calls are TRBV19 and TRBJ2-7; the match to TRBD2 covers 9 bases. V shed 1 base, J shed 0 bases, and the junction held 4 bases outside the gene matches. Germline V gene data show CDR1 as LNHDA and CDR2 as SQIVND (reference sequence). The CDR3 contains 16 residues. CDR3 region: CASSIAASGNSYEQYF. The CDR3 DNA reads TGTGCCAGTAGTATAGCGGCTAGCGGGAACTCCTACGAGCAGTACTTC.